This T cell receptor (beta chain) was captured in a study of response to subunit inactivated influenza vaccine. This clonotype has more than one count but fewer than ten. The antigen is unknown. Compared with germline, one end of the junction differs, possibly owing to a read error. The CDR3 has 16 amino acids. The germline gives CDR1 SGHDT, CDR2 YYEEEE. TCRdb ran MiXCR on the RT-PCR reads and lists one entry per CDR3 protein. The repertoire holds 450,000 to 600,000 distinct CDR3 sequences, approximately 15% seen once, with 3% in the top ten. Study findings and constraints: Every seasonal influenza vaccination brings in few new T cells, the authors suggested.

Sequences were derived from CD4+ T cells sorted from PBMCs, sampled less than 30 months after vaccination. This rearrangement joins TRBV5-6 to TRBJ2-6; TRBD2 is a possible D gene (6 bases). The sequence was collected from a man between 45 and 75 years old who received an inactivated influenza vaccine. CDR3 nucleotide sequence: TGTGCCAGCAGCATGGGACTGATTTCTGGGGCCGACGTCCTGACTTTC. It codes for CASSMGLISGADVLTF. The whole variable domain, remainder taken from reference TRBV5-6 and TRBJ2-6, is DAGVTQSPTHLIKTRGQQVTLRCSPKSGHDTVSWYQQALGQGPQFIFQYYEEEERQRGNFPDRFSGHQFPNYSSELNVNALLLGDSALYLCASSMGLISGADVLTFGAGSRLTVL.